This T cell receptor (beta chain) was captured in a study of shared clonotypes between healthy human individuals. Study as a whole: Plates per donor: three CD4 naive, three CD4 memory, two CD8 naive, one CD8 memory. General study results and limits: The study found 4.5% to 5% of naive CD4 clonotypes shared across a handful of donors.

A word on this clone: Its specificity is unknown.

In replicate PCRs of sorted subsets, roughly 200 ng DNA, some 28,000 T cell genomes, was used. Some clones are missing from TCRdb's copy, which holds only in-frame ones; the method was immunoSEQ multiplex PCR. The data show about 2.1 million clones, about 94% seen once. It was CD45RO-negative cells, positively selected for CCR7, that made up naive CD8 cells, with terminally differentiated effector memory CD45RA+ cells excluded. The CDR3 consists of 16 residues. V shed 4 bases, J shed 3 bases, and the junction held 11 bases outside the gene matches. Germline-derived CDR1 and CDR2 are SGHKS and YYEKEE (reference sequence).

Sequenced: naive CD8+ T cells from PBMCs. The chain links TRBV5-5 to TRBJ2-7, with 9 bases aligning to TRBD1. This receptor was taken from a man younger than 35 in good health. Some clones in this sample may be carry-over from other donors' samples. The CDR3 spells CASSPPPGTGNYEQYF. CDR3 coding DNA: TGTGCCAGCAGCCCACCACCCGGGACAGGGAACTACGAGCAGTACTTC.